The 19 T cell receptor beta chains reported below all come from one sample, sequenced in a study of blood T cell repertoires in COVID-19. Libraries were prepared by immunoSEQ multiplex PCR; TCRdb keeps only in-frame clonotypes and omits some of them. The sample lists approximately 300,000 clones, approximately 86% seen once, with about 2.2% in the top ten. The sequenced material came from peripheral blood. These receptors all stem from a woman aged 50 to 60 who had recovered from COVID-19.

V is TRBV5-6 and J is TRBJ1-6, with D possibly TRBD1 on 5 matching bases. V was clipped by 1 base and J by 8 bases, with 13 bases between them. Germline assignment: CDR1 SGHDT and CDR2 YYEEEE. The CDR3 has 15 residues. The CDR3 DNA is TGTGCCAGCAGCTTGAGTGGAGGGGTTCATTCACCCCTCCACTTT. This translates into CASSLSGGVHSPLHF.

The V gene is TRBV30, the J gene TRBJ2-5; possibly TRBD1 or TRBD2 for D (6 bases each). Between the trimmed V and J ends, which lost 5 bases and 5 bases, there was a span of 12 bases. Germline lookup yields CDR1 GTSNPN and CDR2 SVGIG (reference sequence). The CDR3 loop spans 12 amino acids. CDR3 amino acids: CAWGGRWETQYF. The CDR3 DNA reads TGTGCCTGGGGGGGGCGATGGGAGACCCAGTACTTC.

The chain combines TRBV19 with TRBJ1-1; D possibly corresponds to TRBD1 (5 bases). CDR3 length: 15 residues. Germline-derived CDR1 and CDR2 are LNHDA and SQIVND (reference sequence). The ends were cut back, 9 bases at V and 0 bases at J, with 17 bases in the middle. The CDR3 DNA reads TGTGCCAGCAAAACAGGAACGAATATGAACACTGAAGCTTTCTTT. It codes for CASKTGTNMNTEAFF.

The chain has TRBV5-1 and TRBJ2-1, with 9 bases fitting TRBD2. Germline V lookup: CDR1 SGHRS, CDR2 YFSETQ. There are 15 residues in the CDR3. J was trimmed by 9 bases and V by 1 base; bases with no gene match: 8. CDR3 bases: TGCGCCAGCAGCTTGCCAGCGGGAGGAGTCGGTGAGCAGTTCTTC. Translating gives CASSLPAGGVGEQFF.

The chain has TRBV29-1 and TRBJ2-5; weak D call: TRBD2 (5 bases). The V end lost 4 bases, the J end lost 4 bases, and 16 bases lay between the germline ends. CDR1 and CDR2 (germline): SQVTM, ANQGSEA. The CDR3 loop spans 14 amino acids. CDR3 loop: CSVGTSPPGETQYF. The CDR3 nucleotides are TGCAGCGTTGGGACTTCCCCCCCGGGAGAGACCCAGTACTTC.

In its sample, this clone was seen once. V is TRBV5-4 and J is TRBJ2-1; 8 bases align to TRBD2. The V and J ends lost 4 bases and 4 bases, in that order; junction bases with no gene match: 13. Germline assignment: CDR1 SGHNT and CDR2 YYREEE (reference sequence). The CDR3 is made up of 17 amino acids. The CDR3: CASSRGGSLLTYNEQFF. The CDR3 DNA reads as TGTGCCAGCAGCCGGGGGGGGTCCTTACTTACGTACAATGAGCAGTTCTTC.

The chain links TRBV4-3 to TRBJ2-3; 7 bases map to TRBD1. V lost 4 bases to trimming and J lost 2 bases; unmatched junction nucleotides: 6. Germline V gene lookup returns CDR1 LGHNA and CDR2 YSLEER. The CDR3 has 15 amino acids. CDR3 DNA: TGCGCCAGCAGCCGAGACAGGGCCCCCACAGATACGCAGTATTTT. This sequence encodes CASSRDRAPTDTQYF.

The rearrangement joins TRBV19 to TRBJ1-1, with D perhaps matching TRBD1 (5 bases). CDR1 and CDR2 from the germline V gene are LNHDA and SQIVND (reference sequence). V was trimmed by 4 bases and J by 5 bases, leaving 8 bases between them. This CDR3 comprises 12 residues. The CDR3: CASSKGPTEAFF. The DNA for the CDR3 is TGTGCCAGTAGTAAGGGGCCAACTGAAGCTTTCTTT.

The chain uses TRBV2 and TRBJ1-5; 8 positions agree with TRBD1. This CDR3 region has 18 residues. J gave up 0 bases and V 6 bases, and 13 bases lay outside the gene matches. CDR1 and CDR2 (germline): SNHLY, FYNNEI. The CDR3, as DNA: TGTGCCAGCAGAGGGGACAGGAGACACTCTTATAGCAATCAGCCCCAGCATTTT. Protein sequence: CASRGDRRHSYSNQPQHF.

The rearrangement uses TRBV5-1 and TRBJ1-1; D not resolved. This CDR3 spans 13 amino acids. The V gene lost 5 bases and the J gene lost 7 bases, with 15 bases spanning the gap. Germline lookup yields CDR1 SGHRS and CDR2 YFSETQ. CDR3 coding DNA: TGCGCCAGCAGTACCCCCCGACGAGGTGAAGCTTTCTTT. Its translation is CASSTPRRGEAFF. Full variable domain (remainder filled in from reference TRBV5-1 and TRBJ1-1): KAGVTQTPRYLIKTRGQQVTLSCSPISGHRSVSWYQQTPGQGLQFLFEYFSETQRNKGNFPGRFSGRQFSNSRSEMNVSTLELGDSALYLCASSTPRRGEAFFGQGTRLTVV.

This sequence joins TRBV2 and TRBJ1-2; perhaps TRBD1 as D (5 bases). This CDR3 has 14 amino acids. CDR1 and CDR2 from the germline V gene are SNHLY and FYNNEI. V was cut by 7 bases and J by 3 bases, with 15 bases left in between. The DNA for the CDR3 is TGTGCCAGCACCGAGCAATGGGGCGACTATGGCTACACCTTC. This codes for CASTEQWGDYGYTF.

This rearrangement joins TRBV10-2 to TRBJ1-1; 9 nucleotides line up with TRBD1. From germline, CDR1 is WSHSY and CDR2 SAAADI. The CDR3 spans 15 residues. The junction had 9 bases not matched to a gene; V was cut back by 3 bases and J by 7 bases. CDR3 amino acids: CASSDLLDRGIEAFF. The CDR3 DNA reads as TGCGCCAGCAGTGATCTCCTGGACAGGGGAATTGAAGCTTTCTTT.

As concerns this clone: This sample also contains other DNA sequences that code for the same CDR3. The chain employs TRBV6-6 and TRBJ1-2, with 8 positions matching TRBD1. The ends lost 5 bases at V and 2 bases at J; junction bases unmatched: 1. The CDR3 has 13 residues. Per germline, CDR1 MNHNY and CDR2 SVGAGI (reference sequence). CDR3 region: CASSPGGNYGYTF. DNA for the CDR3: TGTGCCAGCAGTCCAGGGGGCAACTATGGCTACACCTTC.

As for this clone: A read error may produce the germline difference seen at one junction end. The chain combines TRBV6-5 with TRBJ1-2, with D possibly TRBD1 on 5 matching bases. CDR3 length equals 15 residues. CDR1 and CDR2 (germline): MNHEY, SVGAGI. CDR3 DNA: TGTGCCAGCAGTTACCTAGGGGCCTCCAACTATGGCTACATCTTC. Translation: CASSYLGASNYGYIF.

The rearrangement uses TRBV9 and TRBJ2-7; D call uncertain. The CDR3 has 15 residues. With 4 bases removed from V and 4 bases from J, the gap between germline ends came to 18 bases. The germline gives CDR1 SGDLS, CDR2 YYNGEE. The CDR3 DNA reads as TGTGCCAGCAGCCCGCGGAGTGAGGTTAGGTACGAGCAGTACTTC. Its translation: CASSPRSEVRYEQYF.

This rearrangement joins TRBV9 to TRBJ1-2; perhaps TRBD1 as D (6 bases). The germline V gene has CDR1 SGDLS and CDR2 YYNGEE. The CDR3 consists of 12 residues. Trimming left V 8 bases short and J 0 bases short, with 8 bases between. Here the CDR3 DNA reads TGTGCCAGTGGACAGTCTAACTATGGCTACACCTTC. Its protein is CASGQSNYGYTF.

The chain links TRBV4-3 to TRBJ2-6; 9 positions agree with TRBD1. In germline, CDR1 is LGHNA, CDR2 YSLEER. The CDR3 is made up of 19 amino acids. Germline trimming cut 2 bases from V and 2 bases from J; bases unmatched to any gene: 10. The CDR3 sequence: CASSQNPPGQGAGANVLTF. CDR3 sequence (DNA): TGCGCCAGCAGCCAAAATCCTCCGGGACAGGGCGCTGGGGCCAACGTCCTGACTTTC.

The chain has TRBV4-1 and TRBJ1-2, with TRBD1 as a possible D gene (5 bases). Between the trimmed V and J ends, which lost 0 bases and 5 bases, there was a span of 10 bases. This CDR3 is 14 amino acids long. Germline V lookup: CDR1 MGHRA, CDR2 YSYEKL. DNA for the CDR3: TGCGCCAGCAGCCAAGAGGGGGGAGGATATGGCTACACCTTC. It is translated as CASSQEGGGYGYTF.

V is TRBV6-5 and J is TRBJ2-7, with TRBD1 matching over 7 bases. The CDR3 length is 14 residues. The germline V gene encodes CDR1 MNHEY and CDR2 SVGAGI. The trim removed 5 bases at V and 0 bases at J, leaving 4 bases unmatched. The CDR3 sequence: CASSLAGGSYEQYF. Here the CDR3 DNA reads TGTGCCAGCAGTCTCGCAGGGGGCTCCTACGAGCAGTACTTC.